The 14 T cell receptor beta chains below come from one sample, sequenced in a study of technical replicates of blood from four donors. The protocol was immunoSEQ multiplex PCR, while the TCRdb copy is restricted to in-frame clones and leaves out a portion. The table records tens of thousands of clones, 85% to 90% of them present only once. Sequencing input: PBMCs. The origin of the receptors is a human donor in good health. Some clones in this sample may be carry-over from other donors' samples.

V gene TRBV7-8 combines with J gene TRBJ2-7; 8 nucleotides agree with TRBD2. Trimming cost V 2 bases and J 4 bases; bases outside gene matches: 7. The V gene's germline CDR1 is SGHVS and CDR2 FQNEAQ. This CDR3 comprises 15 residues. The CDR3 DNA reads as TGTGCCAGCAGCTTATCAGCGGGGGAACAGTACGAGCAGTACTTC. Its translation: CASSLSAGEQYEQYF.

J is TRBJ1-6 and V is TRBV27; perhaps TRBD1 as D (6 bases). Trimming pared 5 bases from V and 7 bases from J, leaving 9 bases between. The CDR3 extends over 13 amino acids. Germline assignment: CDR1 MNHEY and CDR2 SMNVEV (reference sequence). CDR3 sequence reads: CASSRGANSPLHF. CDR3 coding DNA: TGTGCCAGCAGTCGGGGGGCCAATTCACCCCTCCACTTT.

The V gene is TRBV11-2, the J gene TRBJ2-3; D not resolved. Germline assignment: CDR1 SGHAT and CDR2 FQNNGV. Trimming shortened V by 2 bases and J by 11 bases, and 5 bases separated the two germline ends. The CDR3 is 10 residues long. CDR3 protein: CASSLPGQYF. The CDR3 DNA reads as TGTGCCAGCAGCTTACCCGGGCAGTATTTT.

The rearrangement links TRBV4-3 to TRBJ2-7; possibly TRBD2 for D (6 bases). V dropped 4 bases and J dropped 2 bases, with 21 bases sitting between them. The germline V gene has CDR1 LGHNA and CDR2 YSLEER. The CDR3 runs to 17 residues. CDR3 protein: CASSRSGEDGSTYEQYF. Here the CDR3 DNA reads TGCGCCAGCAGCCGGTCGGGAGAGGACGGGAGTACCTACGAGCAGTACTTC.

The J gene is TRBJ1-5, the V gene TRBV19; possibly TRBD1 for D (5 bases). The germline gives CDR1 LNHDA, CDR2 SQIVND (reference sequence). Trimming left V 7 bases short and J 8 bases short, with 15 bases between. The CDR3 has 13 residues. The CDR3 DNA reads TGTGCCAGTACCCCCCGGGGGTGGGAGCCCCAGCATTTT. Protein sequence: CASTPRGWEPQHF.

This rearrangement joins TRBV6-1 to TRBJ1-5; D may be TRBD1 (6 bases). From germline, CDR1 is MNHNS and CDR2 SASEGT. V shed 6 bases and J shed 8 bases, with 14 bases lying between them. The CDR3 loop spans 13 amino acids. Here the CDR3 DNA reads TGTGCCAGCAGACTAGACAGGTTGGAGCCCCAGCATTTT. This sequence encodes CASRLDRLEPQHF.

This chain links TRBV18 with TRBJ2-7, with D maybe TRBD1 (5 bases). The CDR3 extends over 14 amino acids. Trimming pared 5 bases from V and 1 base from J, leaving 12 bases between. From germline, CDR1 is KGHSH and CDR2 LQKENI. The chain's CDR3 is CASSFGAESYEQYF. CDR3 coding DNA: TGTGCCAGCTCATTTGGGGCAGAGTCCTACGAGCAGTACTTC.

This clone came up a few times. This chain joins TRBV19 and TRBJ1-5; TRBD1 matches at 8 bases. The CDR3 loop spans 17 amino acids. Germline V gene lookup returns CDR1 LNHDA and CDR2 SQIVND (reference sequence). V lost 5 bases and J lost 0; bases outside the gene matches: 9. The CDR3 loop reads CASSPRVTGDSNQPQHF. As DNA, the CDR3 is TGTGCCAGTAGTCCGCGAGTGACAGGGGATAGCAATCAGCCCCAGCATTTT. The entire variable domain, with the rest obtained from reference TRBV19 and TRBJ1-5, is as follows: DGGITQSPKYLFRKEGQNVTLSCEQNLNHDAMYWYRQDPGQGLRLIYYSQIVNDFQKGDIAEGYSVSREKKESFPLTVTSAQKNPTAFYLCASSPRVTGDSNQPQHFGDGTRLSIL.

This rearrangement joins TRBV5-1 to TRBJ1-1, with unresolved D. Germline CDR1 reads SGHRS; CDR2 reads YFSETQ. With 2 bases removed from V and 5 bases from J, the gap between germline ends came to 13 bases. This CDR3 is 14 amino acids long. CDR3 amino acids: CASSFSPRGTEAFF. The CDR3 bases are TGCGCCAGCAGCTTTAGTCCCCGGGGAACTGAAGCTTTCTTT.

The genes are TRBV7-3 and TRBJ2-3; possibly TRBD2 for D (6 bases). CDR1 is SGHTA, CDR2 FQGTGA, per germline. The V end lost 0 bases, the J end lost 4 bases, and 17 bases lay between the germline ends. The CDR3 loop spans 17 amino acids. CDR3 in amino acids: CASSLTGREGAADTQYF. The CDR3 coding sequence is TGTGCCAGCAGCTTAACCGGGCGGGAAGGAGCGGCAGATACGCAGTATTTT.

In this sample, this clone turned up once. The chain combines TRBV18 with TRBJ2-6, with D maybe TRBD2 (5 bases). The V and J ends lost 4 bases and 0 bases respectively, with 16 bases between them. The CDR3 covers 18 residues. Germline V CDR1 and CDR2: KGHSH, LQKENI. Here the CDR3 reads CASSLGPGLSSGANVLTF. CDR3 DNA: TGTGCCAGCTCACTCGGGCCAGGACTGAGCTCTGGGGCCAACGTCCTGACTTTC. Using reference TRBV18 and TRBJ2-6 for the parts outside the CDR3, the full variable domain is NAGVMQNPRHLVRRRGQEARLRCSPMKGHSHVYWYRQLPEEGLKFMVYLQKENIIDESGMPKERFSAEFPKEGPSILRIQQVVRGDSAAYFCASSLGPGLSSGANVLTFGAGSRLTVL.

V is TRBV19 and J is TRBJ2-7; D might be TRBD2 (6 bases). Germline V gives CDR1 LNHDA, CDR2 SQIVND (reference sequence). The CDR3 totals 14 residues. With 7 bases removed from V and 1 base from J, the gap between germline ends came to 14 bases. This chain's CDR3 is CASTGGKSSYEQYF. The CDR3 nucleotides read TGTGCCAGTACGGGCGGGAAATCATCCTACGAGCAGTACTTC.

The genes are TRBV9 and TRBJ2-6; D might be TRBD2 (7 bases). Germline assignment: CDR1 SGDLS and CDR2 YYNGEE. With 3 bases removed from V and 1 base from J, the gap between germline ends came to 14 bases. CDR3 length: 17 amino acids. The CDR3 sequence is CASSAWGGLSGANVLTF. The CDR3, as DNA: TGTGCCAGCAGCGCGTGGGGGGGGCTTTCTGGGGCCAACGTCCTGACTTTC.

The chain joins TRBV5-4 to TRBJ2-5; possibly TRBD1 for D (6 bases). Trimming took 1 base from V and 3 from J, leaving 10 bases between them. The CDR3 totals 14 residues. The germline CDR1 and CDR2 sequences are SGHNT and YYREEE (reference sequence). In DNA, the CDR3 is TGTGCCAGCAGCTTGCCAGGGACAAAAGAGACCCAGTACTTC. This sequence encodes CASSLPGTKETQYF. The whole variable domain, filled in from reference TRBV5-4 and TRBJ2-5, reads ETGVTQSPTHLIKTRGQQVTLRCSSQSGHNTVSWYQQALGQGPQFIFQYYREEENGRGNFPPRFSGLQFPNYSSELNVNALELDDSALYLCASSLPGTKETQYFGPGTRLLVL.